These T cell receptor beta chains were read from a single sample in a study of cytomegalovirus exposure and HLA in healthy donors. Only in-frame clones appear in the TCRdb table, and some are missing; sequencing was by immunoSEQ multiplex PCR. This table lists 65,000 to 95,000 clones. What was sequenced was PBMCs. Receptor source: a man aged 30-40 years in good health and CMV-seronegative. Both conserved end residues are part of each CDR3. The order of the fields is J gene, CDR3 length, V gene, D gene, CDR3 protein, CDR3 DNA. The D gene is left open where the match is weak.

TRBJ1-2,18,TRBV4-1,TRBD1,CASSQGTGGARADYGYTF,TGCGCCAGCAGCCAAGGGACAGGGGGCGCTCGGGCGGACTATGGCTACACCTTC
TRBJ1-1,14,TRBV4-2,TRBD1,CASSPVGQGAEAFF,TGTGCCAGCAGCCCAGTGGGGCAGGGGGCTGAAGCTTTCTTT
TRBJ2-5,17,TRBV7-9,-,CASSLGGSYGSKETQYF,TGTGCCAGCAGCTTAGGAGGTTCTTATGGCTCCAAGGAGACCCAGTACTTC
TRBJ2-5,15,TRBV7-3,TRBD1,CASSLGQGREETQYF,TGTGCCAGCAGCTTAGGACAGGGGCGGGAAGAGACCCAGTACTTC
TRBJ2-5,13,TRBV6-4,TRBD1,CASSSDRGQTQYF,TGTGCCAGCAGTTCTGACAGGGGCCAGACCCAGTACTTC
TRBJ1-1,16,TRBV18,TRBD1,CASSPKTGWMNTEAFF,TGTGCCAGCTCACCAAAGACAGGGTGGATGAACACTGAAGCTTTCTTT
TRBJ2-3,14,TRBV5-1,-,CASSSVEAGDTQYF,TGCGCCAGCAGCTCGGTGGAGGCGGGAGATACGCAGTATTTT
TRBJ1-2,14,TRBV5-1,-,CASSSSLPSYGYTF,TGCGCCAGCAGCTCATCGCTCCCGAGCTATGGCTACACCTTC
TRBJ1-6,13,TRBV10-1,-,CASSDRGDSPLHF,TGCGCCAGCAGTGACAGGGGTGATTCACCCCTCCACTTT
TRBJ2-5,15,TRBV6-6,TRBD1,CASSPFGQVQETQYF,TGTGCCAGCAGTCCTTTCGGACAGGTCCAAGAGACCCAGTACTTC
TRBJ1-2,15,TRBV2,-,CASSDDQAVDYGYTF,TGTGCCAGCAGTGACGACCAAGCGGTCGACTATGGCTACACCTTC
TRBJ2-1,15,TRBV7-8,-,CASSLGRGSYNEQFF,TGTGCCAGCAGCTTAGGGCGGGGAAGCTACAATGAGCAGTTCTTC
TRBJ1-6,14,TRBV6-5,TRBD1,CASRRGQGNSPLHF,TGTGCCAGCAGACGAGGACAGGGGAATTCACCCCTCCACTTT
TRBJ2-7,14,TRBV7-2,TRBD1,CASSSRTGRGEQYF,TGTGCCAGCAGCTCACGGACAGGGCGAGGCGAGCAGTACTTC
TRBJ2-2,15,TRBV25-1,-,CASSEVRLGPGELFF,TGTGCCAGCAGTGAGGTTAGACTGGGGCCCGGGGAGCTGTTTTTT
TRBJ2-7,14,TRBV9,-,CASSSPGQGTEQYF,TGTGCCAGCAGCTCCCCCGGGCAGGGTACCGAGCAGTACTTC
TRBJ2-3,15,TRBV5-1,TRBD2,CASSTSGRAPDTQYF,TGCGCCAGCAGCACTAGCGGGAGGGCCCCAGATACGCAGTATTTT
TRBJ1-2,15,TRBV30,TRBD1,CAWNRPGQVIYGYTF,TGTGCCTGGAATAGACCCGGACAGGTTATCTATGGCTACACCTTC
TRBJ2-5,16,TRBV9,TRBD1,CASSAFRGQAQETQYF,TGTGCCAGCAGCGCTTTCCGGGGACAGGCTCAAGAGACCCAGTACTTC
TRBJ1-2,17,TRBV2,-,CASWIPPGTQNNYGYTF,TGTGCCAGCTGGATTCCGCCCGGGACACAAAATAACTATGGCTACACCTTC
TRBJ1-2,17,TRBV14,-,CASSQDLRFRQDYGYTF,TGTGCCAGCAGCCAAGACCTTCGCTTCAGGCAGGACTATGGCTACACCTTC
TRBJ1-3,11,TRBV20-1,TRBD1,CSAQKGTGRHF,TGCAGTGCTCAAAAAGGGACAGGGAGGCATTTT
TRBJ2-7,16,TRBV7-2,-,CASSLTSRPLSYEQYF,TGTGCCAGCAGCTTAACTTCCAGGCCTCTCAGCTACGAGCAGTACTTC
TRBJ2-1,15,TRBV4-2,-,CASSQDVGSHNEQFF,TGTGCCAGCAGCCAAGATGTAGGTAGCCACAATGAGCAGTTCTTC